What follows are 24 T cell receptor beta chains derived from one specimen sequenced in a study of T cell repertoires in ileal Crohn's disease. Assay used: immunoSEQ multiplex PCR; TCRdb lists only in-frame clones, some missing. The table lists some 10,000 clones, approximately 80% of them singletons. Time point: neoterminal ileum biopsy at postoperative endoscopy, about 6 months after surgery. The sample comprised ileal tissue. The receptors derive from an adult with Crohn's disease.

The chain is built from TRBV7-9 and TRBJ1-1, with 8 nucleotides matching TRBD1. The germline CDR1 and CDR2 sequences are SEHNR and FQNEAQ (reference sequence). CDR3 length: 14 residues. The J segment lost 3 bases and the V segment lost 5 bases, leaving 5 bases of the junction unmatched. Here the CDR3 reads CASSALQGDTEAFF. The CDR3 nucleotides read TGTGCCAGCAGCGCTTTACAGGGGGACACTGAAGCTTTCTTT.

The genes are TRBV7-9 and TRBJ2-2; no clear D. The germline CDR1 and CDR2 sequences are SEHNR and FQNEAQ (reference sequence). V was trimmed by 5 bases and J by 5 bases, leaving 9 bases between them. The CDR3 runs to 13 residues. CDR3 in amino acids: CASSPVGTGELFF. Written as DNA, the CDR3 is TGTGCCAGCAGCCCCGTCGGGACCGGGGAGCTGTTTTTT.

The chain joins TRBV6-1 to TRBJ2-6; TRBD1 agrees at 8 bases. The CDR3 loop spans 15 amino acids. From germline, CDR1 is MNHNS and CDR2 SASEGT. The junction had 5 bases not matched to a gene; V was cut back by 6 bases and J by 4 bases. CDR3 sequence reads: CASSDRGSGANVLTF. DNA for the CDR3: TGTGCCAGCAGCGACAGGGGATCGGGGGCCAACGTCCTGACTTTC.

The rearrangement uses TRBV28 and TRBJ1-3, with a weak D call TRBD1 (6 bases). V lost 10 bases and J 7 bases, leaving 14 bases between the germline ends. The CDR3 has 12 residues. The germline V gene has CDR1 MDHEN and CDR2 SYDVKM. In DNA form, the CDR3 reads TGTGCCATCGTGGACAGTAGTAACACCATATATTTT. Translation gives CAIVDSSNTIYF.

V gene TRBV7-2 combines with J gene TRBJ2-5; 7 nucleotides line up with TRBD2. The V gene's germline CDR1 is SGHTA and CDR2 FQGNSA. This CDR3 has 15 amino acids. The V segment lost 2 bases and the J segment 5 bases; nucleotides outside the gene matches: 8. Here the CDR3 DNA reads TGTGCCAGCAGCTTAATCTACGTGGGAGGGGAGACCCAGTACTTC. Encoded protein: CASSLIYVGGETQYF.

The chain couples TRBV11-2 to TRBJ2-7, with 7 bases matching TRBD1. CDR1 SGHAT and CDR2 FQNNGV come from the germline V gene. The CDR3 sequence is 15 residues long. V was pared by 5 bases and J by 3 bases, with 10 bases of the junction left unmatched. Written as DNA, the CDR3 is TGTGCCAGCAGCCCGCTGACAGGGCCCCGCTACGAGCAGTACTTC. Its protein is CASSPLTGPRYEQYF.

The chain combines TRBV19 with TRBJ2-6; 14 bases are shared with TRBD2. V lost 5 bases, J lost 4 bases, and 7 bases stayed unmatched. In germline, CDR1 is LNHDA, CDR2 SQIVND (reference sequence). CDR3 length: 18 residues. The chain's CDR3 is CASSPGLAGVPGANVLTF. The CDR3 coding sequence is TGTGCCAGTAGTCCGGGACTAGCGGGAGTACCAGGGGCCAACGTCCTGACTTTC. The full variable domain, its missing parts supplied by reference TRBV19 and TRBJ2-6, is DGGITQSPKYLFRKEGQNVTLSCEQNLNHDAMYWYRQDPGQGLRLIYYSQIVNDFQKGDIAEGYSVSREKKESFPLTVTSAQKNPTAFYLCASSPGLAGVPGANVLTFGAGSRLTVL.

The rearrangement uses TRBV4-1 and TRBJ2-3; 7 nucleotides line up with TRBD1. Germline-derived CDR1 and CDR2 are MGHRA and YSYEKL. V trimming: 5 bases; J trimming: 1 base; junction bases outside the gene matches: 3. This CDR3 contains 14 residues. This CDR3 is CASSKGQGTDTQYF. CDR3 DNA: TGCGCCAGCAGCAAAGGACAGGGCACAGATACGCAGTATTTT.

The chain joins TRBV7-9 to TRBJ2-5; TRBD1 matches 10 bases. After removal of 5 bases from V and 5 bases from J, the junction contained 11 bases not matched to a gene. CDR3 length: 16 residues. CDR1 is SEHNR and CDR2 is FQNEAQ in the germline V gene (reference sequence). The CDR3 nucleotides are TGTGCCAGCAGCACCCGACAGGGGGCGTCCGGGGAGACCCAGTACTTC. Translated: CASSTRQGASGETQYF.

The rearrangement joins TRBV5-6 to TRBJ1-2; no clear D gene. This CDR3 contains 17 residues. The V gene's germline CDR1 is SGHDT and CDR2 YYEEEE. Trimming left V 0 bases short and J 4 bases short, with 19 bases between. The CDR3 region is CASSLAANKPGTYGYTF. Written as DNA, the CDR3 is TGTGCCAGCAGCTTGGCGGCCAATAAACCGGGTACCTATGGCTACACCTTC.

This clone has more than one count but fewer than ten. This sequence joins TRBV5-1 and TRBJ1-1; tentatively, D is TRBD1 (6 bases). Trimming took off 5 bases at V and 1 base at J, with 12 bases between the two ends. CDR1 SGHRS and CDR2 YFSETQ come from the germline V gene. This CDR3 comprises 14 residues. The CDR3 DNA sequence: TGCGCCAGCAGTGACCGGACAGAGAACACTGAAGCTTTCTTT. This encodes CASSDRTENTEAFF.

Only one count was recorded for this clone. V is TRBV19 and J is TRBJ1-2, with TRBD1 matching over 7 bases. Trimming took 4 bases from V and 7 from J; bases not matched to a gene: 9. The germline CDR1 and CDR2 sequences are LNHDA and SQIVND (reference sequence). The CDR3 extends over 14 amino acids. The CDR3, as DNA: TGTGCCAGTAGTACGACAGGGATAAAGGCTGGCTACACCTTC. Its protein product is CASSTTGIKAGYTF.

This clone was detected once. This chain connects TRBV19 to TRBJ2-5; TRBD2 might be the D (6 bases). CDR1 is LNHDA, CDR2 SQIVND, per germline (reference sequence). The CDR3 length is 16 residues. Trimming removed 2 bases from V and 2 bases from J, with 15 bases in between. CDR3 in DNA: TGTGCCAGTAGTATAATAGGGAGGTGGGGACAAGAGACCCAGTACTTC. It translates to CASSIIGRWGQETQYF.

The genes are TRBV19 and TRBJ2-2, with 8 bases aligning to TRBD2. Germline assignment: CDR1 LNHDA and CDR2 SQIVND (reference sequence). The V segment lost 7 bases and the J segment 7 bases; nucleotides outside the gene matches: 5. The CDR3 spans 13 residues. The CDR3 DNA reads TGTGCCAGTACGGCGGGAGGTTACGGGGAGCTGTTTTTT. Amino acids: CASTAGGYGELFF.

The genes are TRBV15 and TRBJ1-6, with no clear D. Trimming cost V 0 bases and J 10 bases, with 22 bases left between them. Germline lookup yields CDR1 LNHNV and CDR2 YYDKDF (reference sequence). The CDR3 runs 18 residues. In DNA form, the CDR3 reads TGTGCCACCAGCAGAGATCCTGCGAGGGCGGGAATGAAGTCACCCCTCCACTTT. Residues: CATSRDPARAGMKSPLHF.

The CDR3 region is CASSHSNTGELFF. The DNA for the CDR3 is TGTGCCAGCAGTCACAGCAACACCGGGGAGCTGTTTTTT. The V and J genes are TRBV6-6 and TRBJ2-2; no clear D. Deletions cut 5 bases from V and 2 bases from J, with 6 bases between. CDR3 length equals 13 residues. Germline lookup yields CDR1 MNHNY and CDR2 SVGAGI (reference sequence).

This clone was seen only a few times. This chain uses TRBV6-1 with TRBJ2-7; 7 bases match TRBD1. Germline CDR1 reads MNHNS; CDR2 reads SASEGT. The CDR3 spans 14 residues. J lost 6 bases, V lost 4 bases, and 9 bases had no gene match. The CDR3 region is CASSVQGKSGEQYF. Here the CDR3 DNA reads TGTGCCAGCAGTGTACAGGGGAAGTCGGGCGAGCAGTACTTC.

The chain has TRBV7-9 and TRBJ1-4; D gene uncertain. Germline lookup yields CDR1 SEHNR and CDR2 FQNEAQ (reference sequence). Trimming removed 3 bases at V and 8 bases at J, with 7 bases between. This CDR3 contains 12 residues. CDR3 in amino acids: CASSFGGEKLFF. In nucleotides, the CDR3 is TGTGCCAGCAGCTTCGGAGGCGAAAAACTGTTTTTT.

The chain carries TRBV6-4 and TRBJ2-1; D is uncertain. This CDR3 has 14 residues. Between the trimmed V and J ends, which lost 11 bases and 0 bases, there was a span of 14 bases. Germline V CDR1 and CDR2: MRHNA, SNTAGT. CDR3 coding DNA: TGTGCCGGGCCCTACTCTGACTCCTACAATGAGCAGTTCTTC. It codes for CAGPYSDSYNEQFF.

The J gene is TRBJ2-1, the V gene TRBV5-4; tentatively, D is TRBD2 (5 bases). Trimming left V 3 bases short and J 0 bases short, with 13 bases between. CDR1 is SGHNT, CDR2 YYREEE, per germline (reference sequence). This CDR3 comprises 16 residues. CDR3 coding DNA: TGTGCCAGCAGCTCGGGTATGGGAGCCTCCTACAATGAGCAGTTCTTC. Translated: CASSSGMGASYNEQFF. The complete variable domain, with remaining parts taken from reference TRBV5-4 and TRBJ2-1, reads ETGVTQSPTHLIKTRGQQVTLRCSSQSGHNTVSWYQQALGQGPQFIFQYYREEENGRGNFPPRFSGLQFPNYSSELNVNALELDDSALYLCASSSGMGASYNEQFFGPGTRLTVL.

This chain uses TRBV25-1 with TRBJ2-1; TRBD2 aligns across 9 bases. After removal of 4 bases from V and 11 bases from J, the junction contained 9 bases not matched to a gene. Germline V gene sequence: CDR1 MGHDK, CDR2 SYGVNS. This CDR3 region has 14 residues. The CDR3 protein is CASSGQREAYKQFF. The CDR3 coding sequence is TGTGCCAGCAGTGGCCAGCGGGAGGCCTACAAGCAGTTCTTC.

J is TRBJ2-7 and V is TRBV18, with TRBD1 identical over 7 bases. The CDR3 loop spans 15 amino acids. Trimming at V came to 5 bases and at J to 0 bases, leaving 7 bases not matched to a gene. The germline CDR1 and CDR2 sequences are KGHSH and LQKENI. For the CDR3, the DNA is TGTGCCAGCTCATCGGCCCGGGACAGCTCCTACGAGCAGTACTTC. Translating it yields CASSSARDSSYEQYF.

The chain combines TRBV19 with TRBJ2-1, with unresolved D. The CDR3 extends over 15 amino acids. Germline CDR1 is LNHDA and CDR2 is SQIVND (reference sequence). Trimming removed 2 bases from V and 2 bases from J, with 10 bases in between. The CDR3 sequence: CASSISLGTYNEQFF. The CDR3 region has the DNA TGTGCCAGTAGTATATCCCTAGGAACCTACAATGAGCAGTTCTTC.

The genes are TRBV5-1 and TRBJ2-2, with TRBD1 matching 7 bases. CDR1 and CDR2 from the germline V gene are SGHRS and YFSETQ. Trimming removed 0 bases from V and 7 bases from J; junction bases left unmatched: 9. The CDR3 runs 16 residues. The CDR3, as DNA: TGCGCCAGCAGCTTGGGACAGGGAAGGATCTACGGGGAGCTGTTTTTT. It translates to CASSLGQGRIYGELFF.